These 14 T cell receptor beta chains share one sample of origin, sequenced in a study of T-cell reconstitution after alpha-beta-depleted transplantation in children. Using unique molecular identifiers, the investigators prepared the TCRbeta library. Using its own MiXCR run on the PCR reads, TCRdb lists one record per CDR3 protein. The repertoire has hundreds of thousands of distinct CDR3 sequences, approximately 17% of them found once; the top ten carry 1.1%. The source was PBMCs from the stem cell graft donor, collected from the stem cell graft. The receptors were gathered from a human donor who donated a stem cell graft to a child with acute myeloid leukemia.

This clonotype was counted between two and nine times. The chain has TRBV5-1 and TRBJ2-1; tentatively, D is TRBD1 (6 bases). Germline V CDR1 and CDR2: SGHRS, YFSETQ. This CDR3 is 16 amino acids long. The V gene lost 4 bases and the J gene lost 0 bases, with 14 bases spanning the gap. For the CDR3, the DNA is TGCGCCAGCAGCCATACCAGGGGAAGCTCCTACAATGAGCAGTTCTTC. Protein sequence: CASSHTRGSSYNEQFF.

This clonotype was counted between two and nine times. This chain connects TRBV9 to TRBJ2-1, with a tentative D call TRBD2 (6 bases). This CDR3 is 16 amino acids long. V was shortened by 3 bases and J by 7 bases, with 20 bases between the two germline ends. Looked up from germline, CDR1 is SGDLS and CDR2 is YYNGEE. The CDR3 region is CASSETPGLEGNEQFF. CDR3 DNA sequence: TGTGCCAGCAGCGAAACACCGGGACTGGAGGGGAATGAGCAGTTCTTC.

For this clonotype: One end of the junction fails to match germline, which may point to a read error. The chain recombines TRBV25-1 with TRBJ1-6, with D unclear. The CDR3 is 13 residues long. Germline CDR1 is MGHDK and CDR2 is SYGVNS. The CDR3 here is CANSMGEGSPLHF. The CDR3 DNA sequence: TGTGCCAACAGTATGGGTGAGGGTTCACCCCTCCACTTT.

The chain joins TRBV4-2 to TRBJ2-2; D ambiguous. Germline assignment: CDR1 LGHNA and CDR2 YNFKEQ. CDR3 length: 17 residues. Between the trimmed V and J ends, which lost 1 base and 2 bases, there was a span of 14 bases. The CDR3 DNA follows: TGTGCCAGCAGCCAAGTCGCCGTCGACTCAAACACCGGGGAGCTGTTTTTT. This codes for CASSQVAVDSNTGELFF.

The V gene is TRBV29-1, the J gene TRBJ1-2; 7 nucleotides agree with TRBD1. Germline V lookup: CDR1 SQVTM, CDR2 ANQGSEA. The CDR3 length is 13 residues. Unmatched junction bases numbered 7, after V lost 6 bases and J lost 3 bases. The CDR3 spells CSVSGGTDYGYTF. The CDR3 DNA is TGCAGCGTATCAGGGGGAACTGACTATGGCTACACCTTC. Looking up the rest from reference TRBV29-1 and TRBJ1-2 gives the full variable domain: SAVISQKPSRDICQRGTSLTIQCQVDSQVTMMFWYRQQPGQSLTLIATANQGSEATYESGFVIDKFPISRPNLTFSTLTVSNMSPEDSSIYLCSVSGGTDYGYTFGSGTRLTVV.

There are many counts of this clonotype. The V and J genes are TRBV12-3 or TRBV12-4 and TRBJ1-5, with no clear D. V dropped 5 bases and J dropped 1 base, with 15 bases sitting between them. The CDR3 spans 16 residues. The CDR3 protein is CASSRGRGQSNQPQHF. For the CDR3, the DNA is TGTGCCAGCAGTCGCGGGCGAGGGCAGAGCAATCAGCCCCAGCATTTT.

The V call is TRBV12-3 or TRBV12-4, the J call TRBJ2-3, with D perhaps TRBD2 (5 bases). CDR3 size: 14 residues. The V gene lost 4 bases and the J gene lost 2 bases, with 10 bases spanning the gap. CDR3 sequence: CASSSVRDTDTQYF. The CDR3 DNA is TGTGCCAGCAGTTCAGTCCGGGACACAGATACGCAGTATTTT.

The chain joins TRBV7-9 to TRBJ2-5; no reliable D call. The CDR3 is 13 amino acids. Germline V lookup: CDR1 SEHNR, CDR2 FQNEAQ (reference sequence). V was trimmed by 5 bases and J by 1 base, leaving 8 bases between them. The chain's CDR3 is CASSPMFQETQYF. The CDR3 DNA sequence: TGTGCCAGCAGCCCTATGTTCCAAGAGACCCAGTACTTC.

This clonotype came up many times. This sequence joins TRBV13 and TRBJ1-6; possibly TRBD1 for D (5 bases). The germline gives CDR1 PRHDT, CDR2 FYEKMQ (reference sequence). The CDR3 sequence is 15 residues long. V lost 3 bases and J 6 bases, leaving 12 bases between the germline ends. The CDR3, as DNA: TGTGCCAGCAGCTTTGGCGGGGCATTTAATTCACCCCTCCACTTT. Protein: CASSFGGAFNSPLHF.

V gene TRBV11-2 combines with J gene TRBJ2-4; no firm D call. V shed 0 bases and J shed 0 bases, with 12 bases lying between them. Germline V gene sequence: CDR1 SGHAT, CDR2 FQNNGV. The length of the CDR3 is 17 residues. Written as DNA, the CDR3 is TGTGCCAGCAGCTTAGATCGGGCAGTTCTAGCCAAAAACATTCAGTACTTC. Translating it yields CASSLDRAVLAKNIQYF.

As for this clonotype: A much larger clone sits a single nucleotide away, making a read error possible. CDR3 residues: CSAGTSTRNEQFF. CDR3 sequence (DNA): TGCAGTGCTGGGACAAGTACGAGGAATGAGCAGTTCTTC. V is TRBV20-1 and J is TRBJ2-1, with D perhaps matching TRBD1 (6 bases). Between the trimmed V and J ends, which lost 5 bases and 7 bases, there was a span of 15 bases. CDR1 and CDR2 (germline): DFQATT, SNEGSKA (reference sequence). The CDR3 sequence is 13 residues long.

This clonotype has ten or more counts. The chain links TRBV12-3 or TRBV12-4 to TRBJ1-2; the D is unclear. The CDR3 consists of 13 residues. V gave up 5 bases and J gave up 3 bases, with 10 bases separating them. CDR3 sequence reads: CASSTAMDYGYTF. Written as DNA, the CDR3 is TGTGCCAGCAGTACAGCGATGGACTATGGCTACACCTTC.

This clonotype has more than one count but fewer than ten. The chain couples TRBV25-1 to TRBJ2-4, with D possibly matching TRBD2 (5 bases). The germline V gene has CDR1 MGHDK and CDR2 SYGVNS. V lost 6 bases and J 5 bases, leaving 17 bases between the germline ends. The CDR3 runs 15 residues. CDR3 DNA sequence: TGTGCCAGCAGCCTGGACGGGGTTTATCAAAACATTCAGTACTTC. Translated, it gives CASSLDGVYQNIQYF.

This clonotype appeared a single time. This sequence may be a read error, since a much larger clone differs from it by one base. The chain uses TRBV20-1 and TRBJ1-2, with TRBD1 as a possible D gene (5 bases). CDR1 and CDR2 (germline): DFQATT, SNEGSKA (reference sequence). The CDR3 is 13 amino acids. This chain's CDR3 is CSARIGTHYSYTF. The CDR3, as DNA: TGCAGTGCTAGAATCGGGACCCACTATAGCTACACCTTC.